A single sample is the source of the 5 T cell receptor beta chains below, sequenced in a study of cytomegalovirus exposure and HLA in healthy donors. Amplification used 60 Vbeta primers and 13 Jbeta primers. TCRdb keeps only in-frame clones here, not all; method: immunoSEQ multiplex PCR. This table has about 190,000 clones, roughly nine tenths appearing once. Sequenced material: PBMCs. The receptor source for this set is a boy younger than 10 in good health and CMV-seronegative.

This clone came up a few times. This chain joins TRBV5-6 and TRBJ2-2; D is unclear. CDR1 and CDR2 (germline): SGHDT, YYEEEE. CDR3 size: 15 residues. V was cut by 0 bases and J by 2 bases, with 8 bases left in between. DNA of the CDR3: TGTGCCAGCAGCTTGGAGCGCTTAAACACCGGGGAGCTGTTTTTT. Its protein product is CASSLERLNTGELFF.

The CDR3 coding sequence is TGTGCCAGCAGTACTCGGGACAGCAGGTACGAGCAGTACTTC. It encodes CASSTRDSRYEQYF. This chain joins TRBV7-6 and TRBJ2-7, with 7 bases fitting TRBD1. The CDR3 is made up of 14 amino acids. J was trimmed by 4 bases and V by 6 bases; bases with no gene match: 9. The germline CDR1 and CDR2 sequences are SGHVS and FNYEAQ.

CDR3 sequence reads: CATSRDRDRGVLRSYEQYF. The CDR3 DNA follows: TGTGCCACCAGCAGAGACCGGGACAGGGGGGTGTTGCGCTCCTACGAGCAGTACTTC. This chain links TRBV15 with TRBJ2-7, with 11 bases fitting TRBD1. The V and J ends lost 0 bases and 0 bases, in that order; junction bases with no gene match: 10. There are 19 residues in the CDR3. CDR1 and CDR2 (germline): LNHNV, YYDKDF (reference sequence).

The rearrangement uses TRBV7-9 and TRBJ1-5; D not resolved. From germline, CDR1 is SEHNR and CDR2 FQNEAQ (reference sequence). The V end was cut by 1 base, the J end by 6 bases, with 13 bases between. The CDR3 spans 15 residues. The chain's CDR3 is CASSLGEEVGQPQHF. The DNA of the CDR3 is TGTGCCAGCAGCTTAGGAGAAGAGGTGGGTCAGCCCCAGCATTTT.

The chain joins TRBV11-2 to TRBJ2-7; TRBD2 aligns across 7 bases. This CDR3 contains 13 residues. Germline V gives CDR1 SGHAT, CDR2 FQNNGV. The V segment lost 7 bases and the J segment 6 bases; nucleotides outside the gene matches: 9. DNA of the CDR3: TGTGCCAGCATCTCAGGAGGCGGGGGCGAGCAGTACTTC. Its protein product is CASISGGGGEQYF.